This passage covers 13 T cell receptor beta chains from one sample sequenced in a study of shared clonotypes between healthy human individuals. The method was immunoSEQ multiplex PCR; TCRdb's version includes in-frame clones alone and lacks a portion of them. This table holds approximately 2.3 million clones, approximately 95% found once. Sequencing used naive CD4+ T cells from PBMCs. Regarding subset: CD45RA+ positively selected. All receptors come from a man aged 18 to 29 in good health. Some clones in this sample may be carry-over from other donors' samples.

The chain combines TRBV18 with TRBJ1-5; a possible D gene is TRBD1 (5 bases). The germline V and J ends were trimmed by 5 bases and 2 bases, with 13 bases remaining between them. Germline CDR1 is KGHSH and CDR2 is LQKENI. The CDR3 contains 15 residues. For the CDR3, the DNA is TGTGCCAGCTCAAAAGACAGTGGACGCAATCAGCCCCAGCATTTT. It is translated as CASSKDSGRNQPQHF.

The chain links TRBV7-2 to TRBJ2-7; TRBD1 matches 8 bases. Germline assignment: CDR1 SGHTA and CDR2 FQGNSA. Losses at the gene ends were 5 bases for V and 2 bases for J; bases not matched to a gene: 5. The CDR3 is 14 residues long. The CDR3 DNA reads TGTGCCAGCAGCGCGGGACAGGTCGCCTACGAGCAGTACTTC. This translates into CASSAGQVAYEQYF.

The rearrangement uses TRBV19 and TRBJ1-2, with no clear D. The CDR3 length is 14 residues. Per the germline V gene, CDR1 is LNHDA and CDR2 is SQIVND (reference sequence). V was cut by 4 bases and J by 3 bases, with 12 bases left in between. The DNA for the CDR3 is TGTGCCAGTAGTAGCCCCAGGAACGACTATGGCTACACCTTC. It is translated as CASSSPRNDYGYTF.

On this clone itself: The same CDR3 can be traced to other DNA sequences in this sample. The gene calls are TRBV7-9 and TRBJ1-1; weak D call: TRBD1 (6 bases). The germline V gene encodes CDR1 SEHNR and CDR2 FQNEAQ (reference sequence). CDR3 length: 14 residues. The ends were cut back, 2 bases at V and 4 bases at J, with 11 bases in the middle. The CDR3 DNA follows: TGTGCCAGCAGCTTAAGGGGGGAAGGCACTGAAGCTTTCTTT. Protein: CASSLRGEGTEAFF.

The J gene is TRBJ2-7, the V gene TRBV15, with D hard to call. V dropped 5 bases and J dropped 4 bases, with 12 bases sitting between them. This CDR3 comprises 13 residues. The germline CDR1 and CDR2 sequences are LNHNV and YYDKDF (reference sequence). CDR3 protein: CATSARSIYEQYF. In DNA form, the CDR3 reads TGTGCCACCAGCGCCAGGTCTATATACGAGCAGTACTTC.

This clone showed up just once. This chain joins TRBV19 and TRBJ2-4, with a tentative D call TRBD1 (5 bases). Germline V gene sequence: CDR1 LNHDA, CDR2 SQIVND (reference sequence). Trimming left V 7 bases short and J 1 base short, with 14 bases between. CDR3 length: 15 amino acids. The CDR3 loop reads CASIGAHGAKNIQYF. The CDR3 coding sequence is TGTGCCAGTATAGGGGCTCATGGGGCCAAAAACATTCAGTACTTC.

The V gene is TRBV11-3, the J gene TRBJ1-1, with TRBD1 as a possible D gene (6 bases). The CDR3 totals 15 residues. Trimming took 0 bases from V and 7 from J, leaving 15 bases between them. Germline V gene data show CDR1 as SGHNT and CDR2 as YENEEA. CDR3 bases: TGTGCCAGCAGCTTAGACCTGGACAGAGAACATGAAGCTTTCTTT. This encodes CASSLDLDREHEAFF.

This chain links TRBV20-1 with TRBJ2-7; a possible D gene is TRBD2 (6 bases). The CDR3 loop spans 11 amino acids. The germline CDR1 and CDR2 sequences are DFQATT and SNEGSKA (reference sequence). Trimming shortened V by 3 bases and J by 6 bases, and 9 bases separated the two germline ends. CDR3 loop: CSASAGSEQYF. CDR3 sequence (DNA): TGCAGTGCTAGTGCGGGGTCCGAGCAGTACTTC.

The chain has TRBV18 and TRBJ2-5; 13 bases are shared with TRBD2. V lost 5 bases to trimming and J lost 5 bases; unmatched junction nucleotides: 8. The CDR3 runs to 16 residues. Germline-derived CDR1 and CDR2 are KGHSH and LQKENI. The CDR3 protein is CASSSGLAGVGETQYF. The CDR3 DNA reads TGTGCCAGCTCATCTGGACTAGCGGGAGTAGGGGAGACCCAGTACTTC.

The chain combines TRBV6-6 with TRBJ2-3, with 11 bases that match TRBD2. The CDR3 loop spans 15 amino acids. The V segment lost 6 bases and the J segment 4 bases; nucleotides outside the gene matches: 6. Per germline, CDR1 MNHNY and CDR2 SVGAGI (reference sequence). CDR3 loop: CASRELAGVPDTQYF. For the CDR3, the DNA is TGTGCCAGCAGGGAACTAGCGGGAGTCCCAGATACGCAGTATTTT.

The gene calls are TRBV28 and TRBJ2-7, with D tentatively TRBD2 (5 bases). CDR3 length equals 15 residues. Germline values: CDR1 MDHEN, CDR2 SYDVKM. Trimming shortened V by 6 bases and J by 2 bases, and 17 bases separated the two germline ends. The DNA for the CDR3 is TGTGCCAGCAGCCCACCGGTCACGGGGACCTACGAGCAGTACTTC. Amino acids: CASSPPVTGTYEQYF.

The rearrangement uses TRBV4-2 and TRBJ1-6; D may be TRBD1 (5 bases). The germline V and J ends were trimmed by 0 bases and 11 bases, with 8 bases remaining between them. CDR1 LGHNA and CDR2 YNFKEQ come from the germline V gene. The CDR3 has 13 amino acids. The DNA of the CDR3 is TGTGCCAGCAGCCAAGAGGTAGGGGCACCCCTCCACTTT. Translating it yields CASSQEVGAPLHF.

This clone has just a few counts. Distinct nucleotide sequences in the sample also encode this CDR3. This rearrangement joins TRBV28 to TRBJ2-2; D not resolved. The ends were cut back, 5 bases at V and 2 bases at J, with 6 bases in the middle. Germline V gene sequence: CDR1 MDHEN, CDR2 SYDVKM. The CDR3 length is 13 residues. In DNA, the CDR3 is TGTGCCAGCAGTCTCACAAACACCGGGGAGCTGTTTTTT. It specifies CASSLTNTGELFF.